Shown below are 29 T cell receptor beta chains from a single sample sequenced in a study of blood T cells in healthy people across ages. A J-beta primer mix and a sample-barcoded 5' primer were used in a second PCR of roughly 6 to 11 cycles. In TCRdb, the 5' RACE reads were re-called with MiXCR into one record per CDR3 protein. The sample carries 760,000 or so distinct CDR3 sequences, 20% to 25% recorded once. The same data also went into a second study, on T cells of mothers and their children.

Specimen: blood. The receptors were gathered from a boy younger than 18 in good health.

The V call is TRBV21-1, the J call TRBJ2-2. TRBV21-1 is an annotated pseudogene. There are 16 residues in the CDR3. The DNA of the CDR3 is TGTGCCAGCAGCAAATGCTGCCGTCCGAACACCGGGGAGCTGTTTTTT. Its protein product is CASSKCCRPNTGELFF.

This clonotype was recorded a few times. This CDR3 is CSARDYMGQGIYEQYF. The CDR3 DNA follows: TGCAGTGCTAGAGATTATATGGGACAGGGAATCTACGAGCAGTACTTC. The V gene is TRBV20-1, the J gene TRBJ2-1, with 9 bases identical to TRBD1. The end of the DNA fits TRBJ2-7 better, so the J call may be wrong. Germline loops: CDR1 DFQATT, CDR2 SNEGSKA (reference sequence). The CDR3 spans 16 residues.

In its sample, this clonotype was seen a few times. The V and J genes are TRBV7-2 and TRBJ2-5, with 8 nucleotides matching TRBD1. TRBJ2-7 explains the end of the DNA better; the J call may be wrong. There are 14 residues in the CDR3. Germline CDR1 reads SGHTA; CDR2 reads FQGNSA. CDR3 bases: TGTGCCAGCAGCTCTTCGACAGGGGCCCACGAGCAGTACTTC. Translation gives CASSSSTGAHEQYF.

This clonotype was seen only a few times. The chain is built from TRBV5-1 and TRBJ2-7; 10 nucleotides line up with TRBD2. Germline CDR1 reads SGHRS; CDR2 reads YFSETQ. V shed 3 bases, J shed 7 bases, and the junction held 10 bases outside the gene matches. The CDR3 covers 15 residues. In nucleotides, the CDR3 is TGCGCCAGCAGCTCGGGGACTAGCGCTAATGGTGAGCAGTACTTC. Translation: CASSSGTSANGEQYF.

This clonotype occurred a few times. V gene TRBV29-1 combines with J gene TRBJ2-7, with D perhaps assigned TRBD1 or TRBD2 (5 bases each). This CDR3 spans 15 amino acids. Deletions cut 1 base from V and 6 bases from J, with 19 bases between. CDR1 SQVTM and CDR2 ANQGSEA come from the germline V gene. The CDR3 nucleotides are TGCAGCGTTGAAGGGGGATCCGGGGCGCAGGTCGAGCAGTACTTC. This translates into CSVEGGSGAQVEQYF.

The chain joins TRBV27 to TRBJ2-1; D uncertain. The CDR3 runs 13 residues. The germline CDR1 and CDR2 sequences are MNHEY and SMNVEV (reference sequence). Trimming stripped 0 bases from V and 5 bases from J, with 5 bases between. The CDR3 DNA reads TGTGCCAGCAGTTTATCGAGTAACAATGAGCAGTTCTTC. Translated: CASSLSSNNEQFF.

This clonotype was recorded a few times. The CDR3 here is CASSLRGNKANEKLFF. The CDR3 DNA reads as TGTGCCAGCAGCTTACGAGGGAACAAGGCTAATGAAAAACTGTTTTTT. The chain couples TRBV7-2 to TRBJ1-4, with no clear D. CDR1 SGHTA and CDR2 FQGNSA come from the germline V gene. The V end was cut by 2 bases, the J end by 3 bases, with 13 bases between. The CDR3 spans 16 residues.

This clonotype has only a few counts. The junction differs from germline at one of its ends, possibly a read error. V gene TRBV7-6 combines with J gene TRBJ1-1, with D possibly matching TRBD1 (6 bases). CDR1 is SGHVS and CDR2 is FNYEAQ in the germline V gene. The CDR3 loop spans 13 amino acids. The CDR3 DNA is TGTGCCAGCAGCCCAGGACAGAACACTGAAGCTTCCTTT. It encodes CASSPGQNTEASF.

J is TRBJ2-3 and V is TRBV27, with 10 nucleotides matching TRBD1. The CDR3 length is 15 residues. Germline CDR1 is MNHEY and CDR2 is SMNVEV (reference sequence). Germline trimming cut 3 bases from V and 5 bases from J; bases unmatched to any gene: 5. In nucleotides, the CDR3 is TGTGCCAGCAGTTTCTTGACAGGGGGCGAAGATACGCAGTATTTT. Encoded protein: CASSFLTGGEDTQYF.

The V gene is TRBV11-1, the J gene TRBJ2-2; D ambiguous. In germline, CDR1 is SGHAT, CDR2 FQDESV (reference sequence). Trimming left V 3 bases short and J 4 bases short, with 9 bases between. This CDR3 has 14 amino acids. For the CDR3, the DNA is TGTGCCAGCAGCTTCGACGGGTTCACCGGGGAGCTGTTTTTT. Its protein is CASSFDGFTGELFF.

The rearrangement uses TRBV7-9 and TRBJ2-1; 9 bases line up with TRBD1. The CDR3 covers 15 residues. V lost 4 bases and J lost 6; bases outside the gene matches: 7. Germline loops: CDR1 SEHNR, CDR2 FQNEAQ (reference sequence). This CDR3 reads CASSSPGQGLNEQFF. The CDR3 DNA reads TGTGCCAGCAGCTCGCCGGGACAGGGTCTCAATGAGCAGTTCTTC.

A few counts support this clonotype. The chain links TRBV29-1 to TRBJ2-7; possible D gene TRBD1, 6 bases. The V gene's germline CDR1 is SQVTM and CDR2 ANQGSEA. This CDR3 is 14 amino acids long. Deletions cut 6 bases from V and 2 bases from J, with 17 bases between. The CDR3 reads CSVLYDRLPYEQYF. Here the CDR3 DNA reads TGCAGCGTCCTCTACGACAGGTTACCCTACGAGCAGTACTTC.

The sample holds a few counts of this clonotype. The chain carries TRBV9 and TRBJ1-4; possible D gene TRBD1, 5 bases. The germline V gene encodes CDR1 SGDLS and CDR2 YYNGEE. The CDR3 contains 15 residues. V dropped 0 bases and J dropped 8 bases, with 14 bases sitting between them. CDR3 in DNA: TGTGCCAGCAGCGTAGTGGGCAGGGTAGGGGAAAAACTGTTTTTT. Amino acids: CASSVVGRVGEKLFF.

CDR3 region: CSANGKSSGNTIYF. The DNA for the CDR3 is TGCAGTGCTAACGGAAAGAGCTCTGGAAACACCATATATTTT. This chain connects TRBV20-1 to TRBJ1-3; D is unresolved. Trimming took 4 bases from V and 0 from J, leaving 10 bases between them. This CDR3 comprises 14 residues. The germline CDR1 and CDR2 sequences are DFQATT and SNEGSKA (reference sequence).

V is TRBV11-3 and J is TRBJ2-3; tentatively, D is TRBD1 (6 bases). This CDR3 comprises 15 residues. V was cut by 5 bases and J by 3 bases, with 15 bases left in between. Germline loops: CDR1 SGHNT, CDR2 YENEEA. As DNA, the CDR3 is TGTGCCAGCAGCCCGGACAGCGAGGGAACAGATACGCAGTATTTT. This sequence encodes CASSPDSEGTDTQYF.

This clonotype has more than one count but fewer than ten. The genes are TRBV9 and TRBJ2-1; 8 bases align to TRBD2. The germline V gene has CDR1 SGDLS and CDR2 YYNGEE. V lost 3 bases to trimming and J lost 10 bases; unmatched junction nucleotides: 9. This CDR3 has 14 amino acids. The CDR3 nucleotides are TGTGCCAGCAGCGCGAGGGGACTAGACGGCGAGCAGTTCTTC. Protein sequence: CASSARGLDGEQFF.

The gene calls are TRBV27 and TRBJ2-5; 9 nucleotides line up with TRBD1. V was clipped by 5 bases and J by 2 bases; unmatched bases: 6. The V gene's germline CDR1 is MNHEY and CDR2 SMNVEV (reference sequence). The CDR3 sequence is 15 residues long. The CDR3 DNA reads TGTGCCAGCAGTCCGAACAGGGGGCTGCAAGAGACCCAGTACTTC. Protein: CASSPNRGLQETQYF.

This clonotype was seen a few times. V and J are TRBV7-2 and TRBJ1-6; no definite D call. CDR1 is SGHTA, CDR2 FQGNSA, per germline. The V gene lost 6 bases and the J gene lost 5 bases, with 14 bases spanning the gap. CDR3 size: 15 residues. The CDR3 here is CASRLGQSDNSPLHF. The CDR3 region has the DNA TGTGCCAGCAGACTCGGCCAATCGGATAATTCACCCCTCCACTTT.

V usage is TRBV7-9 and J usage is TRBJ1-3; D gene ambiguous. CDR1 and CDR2 (germline): SEHNR, FQNEAQ (reference sequence). V dropped 1 base and J dropped 1 base, with 8 bases sitting between them. The CDR3 covers 15 residues. The CDR3 DNA follows: TGTGCCAGCAGCTTAGGGCGGTTATCTGGAAACACCATATATTTT. This gives the protein CASSLGRLSGNTIYF.

The rearrangement uses TRBV7-3 and TRBJ2-1; the match to TRBD1 covers 7 bases. Germline V lookup: CDR1 SGHTA, CDR2 FQGTGA. Losses at the gene ends were 4 bases for V and 4 bases for J; bases not matched to a gene: 7. The CDR3 spans 15 residues. The CDR3 sequence is CASSSLGQNYNEQFF. For the CDR3, the DNA is TGTGCCAGCAGCTCGCTGGGACAGAATTACAATGAGCAGTTCTTC. Full variable domain (missing parts from reference TRBV7-3 and TRBJ2-1): GAGVSQTPSNKVTEKGKYVELRCDPISGHTALYWYRQSLGQGPEFLIYFQGTGAADDSGLPNDRFFAVRPEGSVSTLKIQRTERGDSAVYLCASSSLGQNYNEQFFGPGTRLTVL.

This chain joins TRBV5-1 and TRBJ2-3; D unresolved. Germline CDR1 reads SGHRS; CDR2 reads YFSETQ. The CDR3 totals 13 residues. Between the trimmed V and J ends, which lost 2 bases and 2 bases, there was a span of 6 bases. CDR3 DNA sequence: TGCGCCAGCAGCTTTGGTTTCACAGATACGCAGTATTTT. Its protein product is CASSFGFTDTQYF.

This clonotype was detected a few times. The chain has TRBV28 and TRBJ1-3; D gene uncertain. This CDR3 comprises 15 residues. Germline assignment: CDR1 MDHEN and CDR2 SYDVKM. The ends were cut back, 5 bases at V and 4 bases at J, with 15 bases in the middle. The CDR3 spells CASSPTHTSGNTIYF. The CDR3 nucleotides are TGTGCCAGCAGTCCTACACATACATCGGGAAACACCATATATTTT.

This chain connects TRBV9 to TRBJ2-5; tentative D call: TRBD1 (6 bases). The germline V and J ends were trimmed by 4 bases and 2 bases, with 15 bases remaining between them. The CDR3 has 15 amino acids. Germline V CDR1 and CDR2: SGDLS, YYNGEE. Here the CDR3 DNA reads TGTGCCAGCAGCCCTACAGGGTTTATGCAAGAGACCCAGTACTTC. Translation: CASSPTGFMQETQYF.

The V gene is TRBV11-2, the J gene TRBJ2-7, with 8 bases identical to TRBD1. CDR3 length equals 16 residues. CDR1 and CDR2 (germline): SGHAT, FQNNGV. The trim removed 1 base at V and 6 bases at J, leaving 11 bases unmatched. The CDR3 protein is CASSLVGQGARGEQYF. The CDR3 DNA sequence: TGTGCCAGCAGCTTAGTAGGCCAGGGGGCGCGCGGCGAGCAGTACTTC.

The chain employs TRBV27 and TRBJ2-7; tentatively, D is TRBD1 or TRBD2 (5 bases each). The CDR3 loop spans 14 amino acids. V lost 6 bases, J lost 4 bases, and 16 bases lay in between. Germline V gene lookup returns CDR1 MNHEY and CDR2 SMNVEV (reference sequence). CDR3 loop: CASRLWGNQYEQYF. The DNA of the CDR3 is TGTGCCAGCAGATTGTGGGGGAATCAGTACGAGCAGTACTTC.

The chain has TRBV11-2 and TRBJ2-1, with D perhaps TRBD2 (6 bases). Per the germline V gene, CDR1 is SGHAT and CDR2 is FQNNGV. This CDR3 contains 15 residues. The ends were cut back, 3 bases at V and 7 bases at J, with 16 bases in the middle. The CDR3 region has the DNA TGTGCCAGCAGCTTTAGTCGGGAGTTAATGAATGAGCAGTTCTTC. Translated: CASSFSRELMNEQFF.

The rearrangement links TRBV20-1 to TRBJ1-3; no clear D gene. Germline values: CDR1 DFQATT, CDR2 SNEGSKA (reference sequence). The V end was cut by 5 bases, the J end by 0 bases, with 8 bases between. The CDR3 extends over 13 amino acids. This CDR3 is CSARGSSGNTIYF. CDR3 DNA sequence: TGCAGTGCTCGGGGATCCTCTGGAAACACCATATATTTT.

This chain joins TRBV27 and TRBJ2-5; the D is unclear. V lost 3 bases, J lost 3 bases, and 8 bases lay in between. Germline CDR1 is MNHEY and CDR2 is SMNVEV (reference sequence). The length of the CDR3 is 13 residues. DNA of the CDR3: TGTGCCAGCAGTTTCAAGGCAGAAGAGACCCAGTACTTC. It encodes CASSFKAEETQYF.

The V and J genes are TRBV28 and TRBJ2-3, with 14 bases matching TRBD2. The CDR3 runs 16 residues. The junction had 9 bases not matched to a gene; V was cut back by 7 bases and J by 6 bases. Germline loops: CDR1 MDHEN, CDR2 SYDVKM. CDR3 nucleotide sequence: TGTGCCAGCACCCCGGGACTAGCGGGAGTAGTGGATACGCAGTATTTT. Translating it yields CASTPGLAGVVDTQYF.